These T cell receptor beta chains were read from a single sample in a study of T cell responses to AZD1222 COVID-19 vaccine. TCRdb's copy holds only in-frame clones and misses some; the assay was immunoSEQ multiplex PCR. The data hold more than 100,000 clones, with 80% to 90% observed a single time. The input for sequencing was peripheral blood, taken on day 0 of AZD1222 vaccination. Receptors were obtained from an adult in good health. CDR3s include the opening cysteine and the closing phenylalanine or tryptophan. The order of the fields is CDR3 length, clone size, V gene, D gene, J gene, CDR3 protein, CDR3 DNA. A D gene is named only where the DNA matches it firmly. Expanded clones are given a class, and other clones once, few, many or no size at all.

12,.,TRBV6-4,.,TRBJ1-2,CASSDNGYGYTF,TGTGCCAGCAGTGACAACGGATATGGCTACACCTTC
16,few,TRBV10-3,.,TRBJ1-1,CAISVTPGARNTEAFF,TGTGCCATCAGTGTTACCCCAGGGGCGAGGAACACTGAAGCTTTCTTT
16,.,TRBV19,.,TRBJ1-2,CASSPHRGGGIGGYTF,TGTGCCAGTAGTCCTCATAGAGGGGGGGGTATTGGAGGCTACACCTTC
15,.,TRBV5-8,.,TRBJ1-4,CASSRRAVGNEKLFF,TGTGCCAGCAGTCGAAGGGCGGTCGGAAATGAAAAACTGTTTTTT
16,.,TRBV7-2,TRBD2,TRBJ2-5,CASSPGLAGTQETQYF,TGTGCCAGCAGCCCCGGGTTAGCGGGTACTCAAGAGACCCAGTACTTC
13,.,TRBV30,.,TRBJ1-3,CAWSVSSGNTIYF,TGTGCCTGGAGTGTAAGCTCTGGAAACACCATATATTTT
16,few,TRBV4-1,TRBD2,TRBJ2-5,CASSPPLLANQETQYF,TGCGCCAGCAGCCCACCCTTACTAGCGAACCAAGAGACCCAGTACTTC
13,.,TRBV10-3,.,TRBJ1-2,CAISEDLGNGYTF,TGTGCCATCAGTGAGGACTTGGGGAATGGCTACACCTTC
14,.,TRBV30,.,TRBJ1-4,CAWTPDSTREKLFF,TGTGCCTGGACTCCGGACAGCACAAGGGAAAAACTGTTTTTT
15,.,TRBV2,TRBD1,TRBJ1-5,CASSSGTGSNQPQHF,TGTGCCAGCAGTTCCGGGACAGGGTCCAATCAGCCCCAGCATTTT
15,.,TRBV18,.,TRBJ1-4,CASSPGLATNEKLFF,TGTGCCAGCTCACCCGGACTTGCAACTAATGAAAAACTGTTTTTT